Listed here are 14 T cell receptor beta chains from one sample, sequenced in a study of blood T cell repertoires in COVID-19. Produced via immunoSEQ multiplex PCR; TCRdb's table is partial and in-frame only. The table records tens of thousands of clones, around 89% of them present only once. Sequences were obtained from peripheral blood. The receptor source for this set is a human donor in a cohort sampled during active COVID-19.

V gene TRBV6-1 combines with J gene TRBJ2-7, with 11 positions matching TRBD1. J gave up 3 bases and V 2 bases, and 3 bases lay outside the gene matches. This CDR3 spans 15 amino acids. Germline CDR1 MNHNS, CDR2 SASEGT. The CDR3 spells CASSELGQGVYEQYF. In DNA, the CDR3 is TGTGCCAGCAGTGAATTGGGACAGGGGGTCTACGAGCAGTACTTC.

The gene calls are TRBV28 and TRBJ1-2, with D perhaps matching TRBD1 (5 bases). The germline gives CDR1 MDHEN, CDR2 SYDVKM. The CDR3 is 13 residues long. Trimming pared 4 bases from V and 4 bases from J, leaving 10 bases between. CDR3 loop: CASSYRGSYGYTF. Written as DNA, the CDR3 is TGTGCCAGCAGTTATCGGGGGAGCTATGGCTACACCTTC.

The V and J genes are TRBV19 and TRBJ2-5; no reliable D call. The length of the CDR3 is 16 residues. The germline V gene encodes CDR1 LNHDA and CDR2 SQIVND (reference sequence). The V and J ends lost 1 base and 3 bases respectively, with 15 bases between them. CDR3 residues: CASSIVGSGLEETQYF. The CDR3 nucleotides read TGTGCCAGTAGTATAGTTGGGTCAGGTCTCGAAGAGACCCAGTACTTC. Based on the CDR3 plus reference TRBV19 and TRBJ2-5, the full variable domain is DGGITQSPKYLFRKEGQNVTLSCEQNLNHDAMYWYRQDPGQGLRLIYYSQIVNDFQKGDIAEGYSVSREKKESFPLTVTSAQKNPTAFYLCASSIVGSGLEETQYFGPGTRLLVL.

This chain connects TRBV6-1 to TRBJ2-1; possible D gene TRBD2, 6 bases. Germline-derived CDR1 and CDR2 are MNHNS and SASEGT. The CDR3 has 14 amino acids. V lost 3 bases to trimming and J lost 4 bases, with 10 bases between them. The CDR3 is CASSEGGNYNEQFF. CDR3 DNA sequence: TGTGCCAGCAGTGAGGGCGGGAATTACAATGAGCAGTTCTTC.

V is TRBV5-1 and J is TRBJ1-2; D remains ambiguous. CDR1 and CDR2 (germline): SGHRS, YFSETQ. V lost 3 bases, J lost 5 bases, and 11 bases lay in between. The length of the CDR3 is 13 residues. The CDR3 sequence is CASSSETGYGYTF. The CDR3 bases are TGCGCCAGCAGCTCTGAGACGGGTTATGGCTACACCTTC.

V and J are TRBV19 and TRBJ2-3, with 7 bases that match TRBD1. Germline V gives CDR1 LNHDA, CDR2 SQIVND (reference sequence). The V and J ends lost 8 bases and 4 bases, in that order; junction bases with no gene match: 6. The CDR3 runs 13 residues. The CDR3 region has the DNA TGTGCCAGTTGCGAAGGGGGCGCAGATACGCAGTATTTT. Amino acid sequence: CASCEGGADTQYF.

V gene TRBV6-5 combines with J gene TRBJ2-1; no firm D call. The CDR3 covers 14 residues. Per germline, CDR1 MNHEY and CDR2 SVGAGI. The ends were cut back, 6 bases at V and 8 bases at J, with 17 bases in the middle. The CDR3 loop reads CASRPYQTADEQFF. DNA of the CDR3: TGTGCCAGCAGGCCTTATCAAACCGCGGATGAGCAGTTCTTC.

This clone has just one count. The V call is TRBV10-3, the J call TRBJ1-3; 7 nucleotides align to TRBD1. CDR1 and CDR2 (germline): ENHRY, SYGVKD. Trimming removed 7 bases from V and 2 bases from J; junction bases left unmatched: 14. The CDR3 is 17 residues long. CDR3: CAITRDTLDRAGNTIYF. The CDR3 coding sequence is TGTGCCATCACACGCGACACACTAGACAGGGCTGGAAACACCATATATTTT.

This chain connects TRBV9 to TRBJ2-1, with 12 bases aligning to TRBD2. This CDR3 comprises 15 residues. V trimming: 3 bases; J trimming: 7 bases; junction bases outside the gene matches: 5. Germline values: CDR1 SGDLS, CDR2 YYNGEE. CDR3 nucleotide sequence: TGTGCCAGCAGCGCACCTAGCGGGAGGGGAAATGAGCAGTTCTTC. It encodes CASSAPSGRGNEQFF. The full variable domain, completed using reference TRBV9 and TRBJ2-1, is DSGVTQTPKHLITATGQRVTLRCSPRSGDLSVYWYQQSLDQGLQFLIQYYNGEERAKGNILERFSAQQFPDLHSELNLSSLELGDSALYFCASSAPSGRGNEQFFGPGTRLTVL.

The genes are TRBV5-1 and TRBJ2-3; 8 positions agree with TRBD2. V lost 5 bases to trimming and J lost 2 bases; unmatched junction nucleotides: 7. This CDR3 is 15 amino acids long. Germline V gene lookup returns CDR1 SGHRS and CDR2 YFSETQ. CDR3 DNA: TGCGCCAGCAGGCCGGTAGCGGGATTCACAGATACGCAGTATTTT. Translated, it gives CASRPVAGFTDTQYF.

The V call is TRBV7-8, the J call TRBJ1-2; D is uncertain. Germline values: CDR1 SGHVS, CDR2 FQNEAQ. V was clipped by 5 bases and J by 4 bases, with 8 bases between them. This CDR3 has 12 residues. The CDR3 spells CASSVSGYGYTF. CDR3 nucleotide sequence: TGTGCCAGCAGCGTTAGTGGCTATGGCTACACCTTC. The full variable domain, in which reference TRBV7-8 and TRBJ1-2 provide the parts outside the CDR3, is GAGVSQSPRYKVAKRGQDVALRCDPISGHVSLFWYQQALGQGPEFLTYFQNEAQLDKSGLPSDRFFAERPEGSVSTLKIQRTQQEDSAVYLCASSVSGYGYTFGSGTRLTVV.

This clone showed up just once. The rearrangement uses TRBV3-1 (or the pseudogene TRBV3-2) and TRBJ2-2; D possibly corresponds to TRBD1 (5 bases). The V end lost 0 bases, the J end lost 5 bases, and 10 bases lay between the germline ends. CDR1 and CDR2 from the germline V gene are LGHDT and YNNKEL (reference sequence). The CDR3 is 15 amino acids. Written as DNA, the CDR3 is TGTGCCAGCAGCCAAGATCCAGGGAATACCGGGGAGCTGTTTTTT. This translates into CASSQDPGNTGELFF.

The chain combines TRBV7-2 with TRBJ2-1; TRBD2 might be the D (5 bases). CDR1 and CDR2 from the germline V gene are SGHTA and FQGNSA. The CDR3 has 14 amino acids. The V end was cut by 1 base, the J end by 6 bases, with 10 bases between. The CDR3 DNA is TGTGCCAGCAGCTTAGTAGTAGGGAGCAATGAGCAGTTCTTC. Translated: CASSLVVGSNEQFF.

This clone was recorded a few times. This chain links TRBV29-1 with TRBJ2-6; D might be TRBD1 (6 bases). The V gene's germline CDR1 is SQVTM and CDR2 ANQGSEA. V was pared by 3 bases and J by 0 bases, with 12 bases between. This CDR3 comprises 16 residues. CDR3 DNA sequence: TGCAGCGTTGAGAGGGACACGGACTCTGGGGCCAACGTCCTGACTTTC. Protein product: CSVERDTDSGANVLTF.